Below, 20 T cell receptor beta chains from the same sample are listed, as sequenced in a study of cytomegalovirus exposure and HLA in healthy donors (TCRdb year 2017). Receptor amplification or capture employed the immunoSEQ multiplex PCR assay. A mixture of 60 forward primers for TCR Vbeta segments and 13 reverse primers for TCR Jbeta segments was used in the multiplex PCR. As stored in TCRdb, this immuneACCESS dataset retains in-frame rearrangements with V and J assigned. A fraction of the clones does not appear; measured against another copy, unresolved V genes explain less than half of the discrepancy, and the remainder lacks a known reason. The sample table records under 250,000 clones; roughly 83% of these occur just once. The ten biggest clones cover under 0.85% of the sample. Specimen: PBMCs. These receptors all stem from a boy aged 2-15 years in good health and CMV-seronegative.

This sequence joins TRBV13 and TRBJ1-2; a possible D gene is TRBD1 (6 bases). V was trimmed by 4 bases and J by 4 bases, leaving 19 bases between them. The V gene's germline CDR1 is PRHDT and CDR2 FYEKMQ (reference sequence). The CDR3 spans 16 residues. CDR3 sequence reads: CASSSLPDRPRYGYTF. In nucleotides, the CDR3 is TGTGCCAGCAGCTCCCTACCTGACAGGCCCCGCTATGGCTACACCTTC.

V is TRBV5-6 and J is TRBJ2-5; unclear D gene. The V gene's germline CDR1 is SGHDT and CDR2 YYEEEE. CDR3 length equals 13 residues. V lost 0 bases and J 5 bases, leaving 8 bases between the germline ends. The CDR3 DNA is TGTGCCAGCAGCTTGGAGCTTCGGGAGACCCAGTACTTC. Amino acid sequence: CASSLELRETQYF. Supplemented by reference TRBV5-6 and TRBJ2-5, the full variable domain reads DAGVTQSPTHLIKTRGQQVTLRCSPKSGHDTVSWYQQALGQGPQFIFQYYEEEERQRGNFPDRFSGHQFPNYSSELNVNALLLGDSALYLCASSLELRETQYFGPGTRLLVL.

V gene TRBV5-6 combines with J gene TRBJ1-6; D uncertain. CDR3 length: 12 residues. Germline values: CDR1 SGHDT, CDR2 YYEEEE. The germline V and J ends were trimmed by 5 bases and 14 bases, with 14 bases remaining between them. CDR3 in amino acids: CASSSIRGALHF. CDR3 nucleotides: TGTGCCAGCAGTTCAATACGGGGAGCCCTCCACTTT. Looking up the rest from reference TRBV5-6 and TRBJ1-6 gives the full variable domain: DAGVTQSPTHLIKTRGQQVTLRCSPKSGHDTVSWYQQALGQGPQFIFQYYEEEERQRGNFPDRFSGHQFPNYSSELNVNALLLGDSALYLCASSSIRGALHFGNGTRLTVT.

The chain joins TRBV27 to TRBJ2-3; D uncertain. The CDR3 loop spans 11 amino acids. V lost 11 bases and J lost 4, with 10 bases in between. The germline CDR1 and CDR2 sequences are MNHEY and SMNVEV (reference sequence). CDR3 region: CARVAADTQYF. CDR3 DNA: TGTGCCCGCGTTGCTGCAGATACGCAGTATTTT.

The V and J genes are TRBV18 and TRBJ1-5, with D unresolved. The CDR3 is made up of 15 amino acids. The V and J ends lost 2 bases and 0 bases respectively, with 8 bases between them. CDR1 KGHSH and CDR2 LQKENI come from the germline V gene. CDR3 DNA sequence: TGTGCCAGCTCACCAACACATTCTAGCAATCAGCCCCAGCATTTT. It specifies CASSPTHSSNQPQHF.

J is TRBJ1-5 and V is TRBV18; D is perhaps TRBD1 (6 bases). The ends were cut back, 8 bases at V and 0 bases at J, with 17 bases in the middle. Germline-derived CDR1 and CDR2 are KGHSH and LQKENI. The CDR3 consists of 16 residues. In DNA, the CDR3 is TGTGCCAGCCCCCAGGACAGCATTTATAGCAATCAGCCCCAGCATTTT. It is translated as CASPQDSIYSNQPQHF. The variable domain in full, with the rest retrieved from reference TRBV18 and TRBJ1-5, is NAGVMQNPRHLVRRRGQEARLRCSPMKGHSHVYWYRQLPEEGLKFMVYLQKENIIDESGMPKERFSAEFPKEGPSILRIQQVVRGDSAAYFCASPQDSIYSNQPQHFGDGTRLSIL.

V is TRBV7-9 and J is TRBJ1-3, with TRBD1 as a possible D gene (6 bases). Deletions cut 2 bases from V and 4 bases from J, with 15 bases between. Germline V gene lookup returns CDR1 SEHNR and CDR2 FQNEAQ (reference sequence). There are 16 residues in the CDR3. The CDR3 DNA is TGTGCCAGCAGCTTACGGGACAAAACTTCAGGAAACACCATATATTTT. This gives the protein CASSLRDKTSGNTIYF. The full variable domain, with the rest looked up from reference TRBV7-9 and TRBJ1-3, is DTGVSQNPRHKITKRGQNVTFRCDPISEHNRLYWYRQTLGQGPEFLTYFQNEAQLEKSRLLSDRFSAERPKGSFSTLEIQRTEQGDSAMYLCASSLRDKTSGNTIYFGEGSWLTVV.

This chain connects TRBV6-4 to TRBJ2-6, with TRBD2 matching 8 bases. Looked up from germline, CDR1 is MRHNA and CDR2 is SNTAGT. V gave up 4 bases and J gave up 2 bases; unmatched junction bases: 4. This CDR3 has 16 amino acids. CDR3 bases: TGTGCCAGCAGTGGTGCGGGGGGCACTGGGGCCAACGTCCTGACTTTC. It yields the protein CASSGAGGTGANVLTF.

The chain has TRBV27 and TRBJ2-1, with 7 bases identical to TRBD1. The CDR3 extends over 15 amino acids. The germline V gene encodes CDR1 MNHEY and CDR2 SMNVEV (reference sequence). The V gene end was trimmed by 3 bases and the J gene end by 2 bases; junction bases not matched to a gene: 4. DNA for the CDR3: TGTGCCAGCAGTTTTTACAGGGGAGCCTACAATGAGCAGTTCTTC. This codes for CASSFYRGAYNEQFF.

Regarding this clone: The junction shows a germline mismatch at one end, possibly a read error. The CDR3 DNA reads as TGTGCTAGCAGCAAACTAGCGGGGGCCTGGGATGAGCAGTTCTTC. Residues: CASSKLAGAWDEQFF. The chain uses TRBV7-7 and TRBJ2-1, with 11 positions matching TRBD2. The CDR3 runs 15 residues. CDR1 and CDR2 from the germline V gene are SSHAT and FNYEAQ (reference sequence).

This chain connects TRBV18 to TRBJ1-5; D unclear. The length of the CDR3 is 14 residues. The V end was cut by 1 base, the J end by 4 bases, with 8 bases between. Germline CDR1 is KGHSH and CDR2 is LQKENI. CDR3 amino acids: CASSPRSGNQPQHF. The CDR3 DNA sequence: TGTGCCAGCTCACCACGGTCGGGGAATCAGCCCCAGCATTTT.

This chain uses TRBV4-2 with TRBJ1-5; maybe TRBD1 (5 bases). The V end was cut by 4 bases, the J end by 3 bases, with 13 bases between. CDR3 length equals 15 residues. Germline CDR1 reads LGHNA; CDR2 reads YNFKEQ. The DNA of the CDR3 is TGTGCCAGCAGCCCGGGGGAAAGACTCAATCAGCCCCAGCATTTT. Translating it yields CASSPGERLNQPQHF.

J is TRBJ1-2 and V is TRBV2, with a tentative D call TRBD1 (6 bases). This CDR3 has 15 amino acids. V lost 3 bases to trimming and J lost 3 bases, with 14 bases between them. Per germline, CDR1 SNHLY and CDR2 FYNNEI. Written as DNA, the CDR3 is TGTGCCAGCAGTGAGGTGTCAGGGGTGGACTATGGCTACACCTTC. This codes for CASSEVSGVDYGYTF.

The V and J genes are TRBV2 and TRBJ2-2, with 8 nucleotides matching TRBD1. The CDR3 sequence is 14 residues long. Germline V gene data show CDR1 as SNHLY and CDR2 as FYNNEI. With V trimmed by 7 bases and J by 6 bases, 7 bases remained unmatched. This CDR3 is CASNGQGAPGELFF. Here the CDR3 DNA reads TGTGCCAGCAACGGGCAGGGGGCGCCCGGGGAGCTGTTTTTT.

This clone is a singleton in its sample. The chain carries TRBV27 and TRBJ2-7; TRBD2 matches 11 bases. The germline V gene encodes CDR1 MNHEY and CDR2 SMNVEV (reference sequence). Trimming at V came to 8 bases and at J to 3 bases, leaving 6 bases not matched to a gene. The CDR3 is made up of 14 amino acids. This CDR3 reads CASGVGTSGYEQYF. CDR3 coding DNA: TGTGCCAGCGGAGTCGGGACTAGCGGCTACGAGCAGTACTTC.

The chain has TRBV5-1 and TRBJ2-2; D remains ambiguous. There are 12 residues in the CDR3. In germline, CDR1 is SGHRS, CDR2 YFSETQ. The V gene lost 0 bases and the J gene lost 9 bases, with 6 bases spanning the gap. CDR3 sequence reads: CASSLDSRELFF. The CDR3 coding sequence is TGCGCCAGCAGCTTGGATTCCAGGGAGCTGTTTTTT.

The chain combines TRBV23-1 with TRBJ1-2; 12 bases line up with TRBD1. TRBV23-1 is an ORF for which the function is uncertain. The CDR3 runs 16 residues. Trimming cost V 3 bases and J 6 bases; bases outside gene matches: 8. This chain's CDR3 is CASSHTGTGGADGYTF. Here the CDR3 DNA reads TGCGCCAGCAGTCACACCGGGACAGGGGGCGCGGATGGCTACACCTTC.

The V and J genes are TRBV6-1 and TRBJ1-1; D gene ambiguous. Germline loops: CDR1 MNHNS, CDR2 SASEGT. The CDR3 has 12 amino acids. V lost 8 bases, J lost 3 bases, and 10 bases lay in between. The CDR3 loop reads CASFEGYTEAFF. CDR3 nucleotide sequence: TGTGCCAGCTTTGAGGGTTACACTGAAGCTTTCTTT.

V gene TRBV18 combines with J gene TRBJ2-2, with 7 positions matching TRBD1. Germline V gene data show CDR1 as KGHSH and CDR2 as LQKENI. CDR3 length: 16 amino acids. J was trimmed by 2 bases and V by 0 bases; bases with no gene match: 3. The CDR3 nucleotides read TGTGCCAGCTCACCACCAGGGACAGAAAACACCGGGGAGCTGTTTTTT. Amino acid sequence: CASSPPGTENTGELFF.

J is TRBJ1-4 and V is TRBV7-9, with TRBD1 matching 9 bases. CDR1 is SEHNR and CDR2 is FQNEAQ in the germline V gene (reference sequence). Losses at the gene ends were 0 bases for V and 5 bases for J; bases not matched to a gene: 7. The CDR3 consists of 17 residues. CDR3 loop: CASSLAGTGIGNEKLFF. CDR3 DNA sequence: TGTGCCAGCAGCTTAGCCGGGACAGGGATAGGAAATGAAAAACTGTTTTTT.